Each of the 18 T cell receptor beta chains below was sequenced from the same sample in a study of beta chain features in type 1 diabetes. Reverse transcribing all isolated RNA meant expressed TCRB transcripts were sequenced. Sequenced by immunoSEQ multiplex PCR; TCRdb stores in-frame clones only, minus some. Of around 180,000 clones listed, 13% are singletons. The sequenced material came from central memory CD4+ T cells from blood. These receptors all come from a woman aged 18-30 years in good health.

V usage is TRBV18 and J usage is TRBJ2-1; 9 bases are shared with TRBD2. Germline assignment: CDR1 KGHSH and CDR2 LQKENI. The CDR3 runs 14 residues. Unmatched junction bases numbered 6, after V lost 3 bases and J lost 9 bases. Here the CDR3 DNA reads TGTGCCAGCTCACCGGGACTAGCCGTCGGTGAGCAGTTCTTC. It encodes CASSPGLAVGEQFF.

The chain combines TRBV5-1 with TRBJ2-2, with 7 bases identical to TRBD2. This CDR3 contains 14 residues. V shed 0 bases, J shed 4 bases, and the junction held 0 bases outside the gene matches. Germline CDR1 reads SGHRS; CDR2 reads YFSETQ. CDR3 loop: CASSLASGTGELFF. The CDR3 DNA reads as TGCGCCAGCAGCTTGGCTAGCGGCACCGGGGAGCTGTTTTTT.

This clone was seen a handful of times. This sequence joins TRBV5-4 and TRBJ2-5; D is possibly TRBD1 (6 bases). Trimming removed 3 bases at V and 1 base at J, with 10 bases between. In germline, CDR1 is SGHNT, CDR2 YYREEE (reference sequence). CDR3 size: 14 residues. The DNA of the CDR3 is TGTGCCAGCAGCTCAGGACAGCTCCAAGAGACCCAGTACTTC. This codes for CASSSGQLQETQYF.

In this sample, this clone turned up a few times. The CDR3, as DNA: TGTGCCAGCAGCCGGACTAGAAATTCCTACGAGCAGTACTTC. It specifies CASSRTRNSYEQYF. V and J are TRBV7-2 and TRBJ2-5, with 7 nucleotides matching TRBD2. TRBJ2-7 matches the DNA end more closely, so the J call is doubtful. The CDR3 extends over 14 amino acids. Germline values: CDR1 SGHTA, CDR2 FQGNSA.

The sample holds a few counts of this clone. The CDR3 coding sequence is TGTGCCAGCAGCTTAGCGGTTCAGGGGTCCGAGCAGTACTTC. This sequence encodes CASSLAVQGSEQYF. J is TRBJ2-7 and V is TRBV7-9; D is perhaps TRBD1 (6 bases). The germline CDR1 and CDR2 sequences are SEHNR and FQNEAQ (reference sequence). CDR3 length equals 14 residues. V dropped 0 bases and J dropped 6 bases, with 12 bases sitting between them. Supplemented by reference TRBV7-9 and TRBJ2-7, the full variable domain reads DTGVSQNPRHKITKRGQNVTFRCDPISEHNRLYWYRQTLGQGPEFLTYFQNEAQLEKSRLLSDRFSAERPKGSFSTLEIQRTEQGDSAMYLCASSLAVQGSEQYFGPGTRLTVT.

The chain carries TRBV14 and TRBJ1-1, with D possibly matching TRBD1 (5 bases). The CDR3 covers 17 residues. Germline CDR1 is SGHDN and CDR2 is FVKESK. The V gene lost 1 base and the J gene lost 3 bases, with 18 bases spanning the gap. This CDR3 is CASSQGVPGDWYTEAFF. The CDR3 DNA follows: TGTGCCAGCAGCCAAGGGGTACCGGGGGATTGGTACACTGAAGCTTTCTTT.

This chain connects TRBV7-2 to TRBJ2-1, with no clear D. The CDR3 runs 14 residues. Between the trimmed V and J ends, which lost 10 bases and 2 bases, there was a span of 15 bases. From germline, CDR1 is SGHTA and CDR2 FQGNSA. CDR3 region: CATRPGVAYNEQFF. CDR3 coding DNA: TGTGCCACTCGGCCGGGTGTCGCCTACAATGAGCAGTTCTTC.

J is TRBJ2-1 and V is TRBV5-1; perhaps TRBD1 as D (7 bases). Germline values: CDR1 SGHRS, CDR2 YFSETQ. The CDR3 is 15 amino acids. Trimming took 0 bases from V and 6 from J, leaving 13 bases between them. The CDR3: CASSLVPGGSNEQFF. The CDR3 region has the DNA TGCGCCAGCAGCTTGGTTCCAGGGGGGTCCAATGAGCAGTTCTTC.

This clone was counted only a few times. Other nucleotide sequences from this sample produce the same CDR3. The chain carries TRBV6-5 and TRBJ2-3, with 7 bases that match TRBD1. The germline CDR1 and CDR2 sequences are MNHEY and SVGAGI. The length of the CDR3 is 15 residues. The V gene end was trimmed by 2 bases and the J gene end by 0 bases; junction bases not matched to a gene: 2. The CDR3 spells CASSYLGQSTDTQYF. The DNA for the CDR3 is TGTGCCAGCAGTTACCTGGGACAGAGCACAGATACGCAGTATTTT.

The J gene is TRBJ1-2, the V gene TRBV28; D perhaps matches TRBD1 (5 bases). Germline V gene lookup returns CDR1 MDHEN and CDR2 SYDVKM. V dropped 5 bases and J dropped 2 bases, with 21 bases sitting between them. The CDR3 contains 17 residues. This CDR3 is CASSRGRGEAGNYGYTF. DNA for the CDR3: TGTGCCAGCAGTCGAGGGCGGGGGGAAGCCGGCAACTATGGCTACACCTTC.

The chain recombines TRBV7-9 with TRBJ2-4; 11 bases are a match to TRBD1. Losses at the gene ends were 1 base for V and 2 bases for J; bases not matched to a gene: 4. The CDR3 length is 17 residues. Germline V gene lookup returns CDR1 SEHNR and CDR2 FQNEAQ (reference sequence). CDR3 DNA sequence: TGTGCCAGCAGCTTAGACGGGGACAGGGGGTCCAAAAACATTCAGTACTTC. Its protein product is CASSLDGDRGSKNIQYF. The full variable domain, completed using reference TRBV7-9 and TRBJ2-4, is DTGVSQNPRHKITKRGQNVTFRCDPISEHNRLYWYRQTLGQGPEFLTYFQNEAQLEKSRLLSDRFSAERPKGSFSTLEIQRTEQGDSAMYLCASSLDGDRGSKNIQYFGAGTRLSVL.

The chain is built from TRBV28 and TRBJ2-1; maybe TRBD1 (6 bases). CDR3 length: 17 residues. The germline V and J ends were trimmed by 3 bases and 6 bases, with 21 bases remaining between them. From germline, CDR1 is MDHEN and CDR2 SYDVKM. As DNA, the CDR3 is TGTGCCAGCAGTTTCAAACAGGGATCATTCGGCATCAATGAGCAGTTCTTC. Protein: CASSFKQGSFGINEQFF.

V and J are TRBV7-9 and TRBJ1-2; D is perhaps TRBD1 (5 bases). The ends were cut back, 7 bases at V and 8 bases at J, with 23 bases in the middle. Per germline, CDR1 SEHNR and CDR2 FQNEAQ (reference sequence). The CDR3 is 15 amino acids. This CDR3 is CASTPRGAGRGGYTF. In nucleotides, the CDR3 is TGTGCCAGCACCCCCCGGGGCGCGGGGCGAGGAGGCTACACCTTC.

This clone appeared a few times. The chain combines TRBV30 with TRBJ2-3; the D gene is possibly TRBD1 (7 bases). The CDR3 extends over 13 amino acids. V was trimmed by 7 bases and J by 0 bases, leaving 11 bases between them. CDR1 is GTSNPN and CDR2 is SVGIG in the germline V gene (reference sequence). DNA for the CDR3: TGTGCCTTGACAGGGACTAGCACAGATACGCAGTATTTT. Residues: CALTGTSTDTQYF.

This sequence joins TRBV30 and TRBJ2-3; the match to TRBD2 covers 12 bases. CDR3 size: 15 residues. Germline loops: CDR1 GTSNPN, CDR2 SVGIG (reference sequence). J lost 3 bases, V lost 2 bases, and 3 bases had no gene match. The CDR3 spells CAWSPTSGRTDTQYF. The CDR3 DNA sequence: TGTGCCTGGAGTCCGACTAGCGGGAGAACAGATACGCAGTATTTT.

This clone was seen only a few times. The V gene is TRBV5-6, the J gene TRBJ2-5; 12 nucleotides line up with TRBD2. In germline, CDR1 is SGHDT, CDR2 YYEEEE. This CDR3 has 15 residues. V dropped 3 bases and J dropped 1; count of bases not matched to a gene: 1. The CDR3: CASSSTSGSQETQYF. The CDR3 region has the DNA TGTGCCAGCAGCTCGACTAGCGGGAGCCAAGAGACCCAGTACTTC. Together with reference TRBV5-6 and TRBJ2-5, the CDR3 gives the full variable domain: DAGVTQSPTHLIKTRGQQVTLRCSPKSGHDTVSWYQQALGQGPQFIFQYYEEEERQRGNFPDRFSGHQFPNYSSELNVNALLLGDSALYLCASSSTSGSQETQYFGPGTRLLVL.

This clone was detected a few times. V and J are TRBV5-6 and TRBJ2-3; 8 nucleotides align to TRBD2. The V gene end was trimmed by 3 bases and the J gene end by 4 bases; junction bases not matched to a gene: 13. Germline V CDR1 and CDR2: SGHDT, YYEEEE. The CDR3 has 17 residues. The CDR3 spells CASSSWGLAGFADTQYF. DNA for the CDR3: TGTGCCAGCAGCTCTTGGGGGTTAGCGGGATTTGCAGATACGCAGTATTTT.

V gene TRBV2 combines with J gene TRBJ2-7; 9 nucleotides agree with TRBD2. J lost 3 bases, V lost 7 bases, and 7 bases had no gene match. CDR1 and CDR2 from the germline V gene are SNHLY and FYNNEI. This CDR3 has 14 amino acids. This CDR3 is CASINSGSDYEQYF. The CDR3 DNA follows: TGTGCCAGCATTAATAGCGGGAGCGACTACGAGCAGTACTTC.